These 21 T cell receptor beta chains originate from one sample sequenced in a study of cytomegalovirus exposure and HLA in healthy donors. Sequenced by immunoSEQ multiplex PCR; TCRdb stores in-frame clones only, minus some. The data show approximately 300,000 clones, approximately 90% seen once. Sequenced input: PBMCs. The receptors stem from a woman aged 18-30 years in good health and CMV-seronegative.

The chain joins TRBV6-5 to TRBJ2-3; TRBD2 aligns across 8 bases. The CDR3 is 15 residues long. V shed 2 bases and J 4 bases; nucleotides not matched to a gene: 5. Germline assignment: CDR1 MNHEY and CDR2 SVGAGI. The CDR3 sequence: CASSYSGSFPDTQYF. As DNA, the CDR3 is TGTGCCAGCAGTTACAGCGGGAGTTTTCCAGATACGCAGTATTTT.

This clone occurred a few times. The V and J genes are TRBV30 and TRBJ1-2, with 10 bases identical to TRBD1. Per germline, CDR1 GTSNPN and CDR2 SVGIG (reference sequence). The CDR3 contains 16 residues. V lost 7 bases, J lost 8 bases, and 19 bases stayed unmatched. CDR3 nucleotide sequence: TGTGCCTCGGCTCCTCGTTTTGCGACAGGGGGCTACGGCTACACCTTC. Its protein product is CASAPRFATGGYGYTF.

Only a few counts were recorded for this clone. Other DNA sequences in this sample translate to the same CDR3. The CDR3 sequence is CASSTSGGEQYF. CDR3 DNA sequence: TGTGCCAGTAGTACTAGCGGGGGAGAGCAGTACTTC. The chain is built from TRBV19 and TRBJ2-7; TRBD2 aligns across 10 bases. The CDR3 sequence is 12 residues long. V shed 4 bases, J shed 7 bases, and the junction held 1 base outside the gene matches. CDR1 and CDR2 (germline): LNHDA, SQIVND (reference sequence).

The CDR3: CASSILAGGSTDTQYF. As DNA, the CDR3 is TGCGCCAGCAGCATTTTAGCGGGTGGAAGCACAGATACGCAGTATTTT. The genes are TRBV5-1 and TRBJ2-3; 7 positions match TRBD2. Looked up from germline, CDR1 is SGHRS and CDR2 is YFSETQ. With V trimmed by 4 bases and J by 0 bases, 8 bases remained unmatched. The CDR3 contains 16 residues.

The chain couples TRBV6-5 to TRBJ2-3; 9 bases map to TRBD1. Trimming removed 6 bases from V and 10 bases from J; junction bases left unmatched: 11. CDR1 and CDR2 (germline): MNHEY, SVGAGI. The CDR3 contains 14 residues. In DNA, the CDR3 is TGTGCCAGCAGCACGGACAGGGGCGATCCGGCGCAGTATTTT. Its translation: CASSTDRGDPAQYF.

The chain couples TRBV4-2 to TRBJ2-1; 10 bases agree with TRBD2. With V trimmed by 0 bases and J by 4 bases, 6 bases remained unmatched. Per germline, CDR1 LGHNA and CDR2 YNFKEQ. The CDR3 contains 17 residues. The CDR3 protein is CASSQDSGTSAYNEQFF. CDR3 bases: TGTGCCAGCAGCCAAGATTCGGGGACTAGCGCTTACAATGAGCAGTTCTTC.

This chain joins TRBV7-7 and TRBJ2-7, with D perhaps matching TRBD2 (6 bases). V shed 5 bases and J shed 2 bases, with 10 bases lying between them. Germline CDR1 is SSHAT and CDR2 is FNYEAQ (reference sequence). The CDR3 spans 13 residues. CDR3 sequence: CASSQGLTYEQYF. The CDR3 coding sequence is TGTGCCAGCAGCCAAGGACTAACCTACGAGCAGTACTTC. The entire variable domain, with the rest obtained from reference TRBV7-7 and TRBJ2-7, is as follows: GAGVSQSPRYKVTKRGQDVTLRCDPISSHATLYWYQQALGQGPEFLTYFNYEAQPDKSGLPSDRFSAERPEGSISTLTIQRTEQRDSAMYRCASSQGLTYEQYFGPGTRLTVT.

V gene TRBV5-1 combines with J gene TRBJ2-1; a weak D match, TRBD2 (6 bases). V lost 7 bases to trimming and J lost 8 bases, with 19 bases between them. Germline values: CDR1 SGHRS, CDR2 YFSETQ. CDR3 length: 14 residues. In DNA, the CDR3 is TGCGCCAGCCGGGAGACACTTGTTCGGGATGAGCAGTTCTTC. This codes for CASRETLVRDEQFF.

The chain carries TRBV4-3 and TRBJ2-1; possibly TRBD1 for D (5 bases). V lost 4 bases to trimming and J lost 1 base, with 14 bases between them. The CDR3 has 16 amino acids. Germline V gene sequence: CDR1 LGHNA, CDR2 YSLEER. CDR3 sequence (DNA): TGCGCCAGCAGCCCATGGGCAGGGCTATCCTACAATGAGCAGTTCTTC. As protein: CASSPWAGLSYNEQFF.

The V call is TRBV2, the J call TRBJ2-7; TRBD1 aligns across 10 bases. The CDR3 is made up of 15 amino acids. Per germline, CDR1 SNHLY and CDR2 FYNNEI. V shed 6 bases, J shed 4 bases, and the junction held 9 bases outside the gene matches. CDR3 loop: CASRAGQGGAYEQYF. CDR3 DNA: TGTGCCAGCAGGGCCGGACAGGGGGGCGCTTACGAGCAGTACTTC.

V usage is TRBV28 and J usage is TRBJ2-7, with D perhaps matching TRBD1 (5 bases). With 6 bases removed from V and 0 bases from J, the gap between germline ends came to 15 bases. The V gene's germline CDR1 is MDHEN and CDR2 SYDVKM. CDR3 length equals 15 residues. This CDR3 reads CASSRPGATSYEQYF. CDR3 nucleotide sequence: TGTGCCAGCAGCCGCCCTGGGGCCACCTCCTACGAGCAGTACTTC.

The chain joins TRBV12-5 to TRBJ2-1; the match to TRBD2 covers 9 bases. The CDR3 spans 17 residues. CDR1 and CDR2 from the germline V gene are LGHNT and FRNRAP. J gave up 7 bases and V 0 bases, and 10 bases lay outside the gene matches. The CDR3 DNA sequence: TGTGCTAGTGGTTTGGTAGTGACTAGCGGCGTGGGGAATGAGCAGTTCTTC. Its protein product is CASGLVVTSGVGNEQFF.

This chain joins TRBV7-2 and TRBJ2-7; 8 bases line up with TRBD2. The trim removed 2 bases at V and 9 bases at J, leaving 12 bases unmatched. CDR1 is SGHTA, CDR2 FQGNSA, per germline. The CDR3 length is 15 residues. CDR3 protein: CASSLLQLAGQAQYF. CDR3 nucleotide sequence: TGTGCCAGCAGCTTATTGCAGTTAGCGGGACAAGCGCAGTACTTC.

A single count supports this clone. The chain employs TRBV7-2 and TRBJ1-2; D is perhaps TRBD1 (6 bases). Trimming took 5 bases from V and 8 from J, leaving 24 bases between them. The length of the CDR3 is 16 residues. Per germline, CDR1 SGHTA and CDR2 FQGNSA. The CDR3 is CASSPHSGGAGSGYTF. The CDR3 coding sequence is TGTGCCAGCAGCCCCCACTCGGGGGGCGCTGGGTCCGGCTACACCTTC.

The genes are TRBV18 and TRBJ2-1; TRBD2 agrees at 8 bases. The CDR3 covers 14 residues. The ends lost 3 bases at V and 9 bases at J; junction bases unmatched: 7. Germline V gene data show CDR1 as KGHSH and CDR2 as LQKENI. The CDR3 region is CASSPVREDSEQFF. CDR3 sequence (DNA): TGTGCCAGCTCACCGGTGCGGGAGGATAGTGAGCAGTTCTTC.

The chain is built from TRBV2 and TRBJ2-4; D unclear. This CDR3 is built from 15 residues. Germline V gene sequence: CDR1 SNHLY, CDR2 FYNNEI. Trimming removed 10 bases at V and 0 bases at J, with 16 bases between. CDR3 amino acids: CATSATILAKNIQYF. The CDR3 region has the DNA TGTGCCACTTCAGCCACTATTTTAGCCAAAAACATTCAGTACTTC.

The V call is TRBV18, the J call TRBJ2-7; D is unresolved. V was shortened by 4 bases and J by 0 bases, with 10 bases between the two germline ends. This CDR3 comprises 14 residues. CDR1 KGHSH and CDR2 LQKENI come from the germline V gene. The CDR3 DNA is TGTGCCAGCTCACGAGGATCGAACTCCTACGAGCAGTACTTC. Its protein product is CASSRGSNSYEQYF.

The CDR3 DNA sequence: TGTGCCAGCAGCTTCCCTGGACTAGCGGATAACAATGAGCAGTTCTTC. Its translation is CASSFPGLADNNEQFF. This rearrangement joins TRBV7-9 to TRBJ2-1, with TRBD2 matching over 10 bases. The CDR3 contains 16 residues. In germline, CDR1 is SEHNR, CDR2 FQNEAQ (reference sequence). V was pared by 3 bases and J by 5 bases, with 7 bases of the junction left unmatched.

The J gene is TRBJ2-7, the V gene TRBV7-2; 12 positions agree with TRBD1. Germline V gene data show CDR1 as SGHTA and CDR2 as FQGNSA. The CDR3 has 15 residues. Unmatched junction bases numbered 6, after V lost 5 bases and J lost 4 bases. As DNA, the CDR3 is TGTGCCAGCAGCCTAGGGACAGGGGGCATGTACGAGCAGTACTTC. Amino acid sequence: CASSLGTGGMYEQYF.

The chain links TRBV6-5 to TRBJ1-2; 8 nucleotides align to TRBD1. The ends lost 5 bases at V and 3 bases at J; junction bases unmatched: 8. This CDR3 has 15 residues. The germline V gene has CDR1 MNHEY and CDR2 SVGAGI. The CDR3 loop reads CASSPPGQGHYGYTF. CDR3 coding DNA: TGTGCCAGCAGTCCGCCCGGACAGGGACACTATGGCTACACCTTC.

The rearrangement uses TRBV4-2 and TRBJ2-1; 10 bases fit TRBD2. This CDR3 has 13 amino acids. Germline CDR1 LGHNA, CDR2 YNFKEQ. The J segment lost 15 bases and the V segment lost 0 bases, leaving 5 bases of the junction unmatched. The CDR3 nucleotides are TGTGCCAGCAGCCAAGAAACTAGCGGGGCGGTGTTCTTC. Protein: CASSQETSGAVFF.